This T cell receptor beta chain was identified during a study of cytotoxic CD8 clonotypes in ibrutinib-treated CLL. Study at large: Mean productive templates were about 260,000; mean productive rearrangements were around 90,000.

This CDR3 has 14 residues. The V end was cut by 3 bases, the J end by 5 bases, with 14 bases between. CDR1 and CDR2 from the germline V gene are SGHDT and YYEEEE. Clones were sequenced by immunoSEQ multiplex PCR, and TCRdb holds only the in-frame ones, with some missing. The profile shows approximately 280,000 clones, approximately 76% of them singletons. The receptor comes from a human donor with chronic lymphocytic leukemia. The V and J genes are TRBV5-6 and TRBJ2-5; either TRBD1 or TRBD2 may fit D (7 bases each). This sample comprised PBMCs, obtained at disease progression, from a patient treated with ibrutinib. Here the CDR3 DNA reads TGTGCCAGCAGCTGGGGGACAGCGGGGGAGACCCAGTACTTC. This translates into CASSWGTAGETQYF. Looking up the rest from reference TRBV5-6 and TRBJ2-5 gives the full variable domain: DAGVTQSPTHLIKTRGQQVTLRCSPKSGHDTVSWYQQALGQGPQFIFQYYEEEERQRGNFPDRFSGHQFPNYSSELNVNALLLGDSALYLCASSWGTAGETQYFGPGTRLLVL.